Listed below are T cell receptor beta chains from one sample, sequenced in a study of blood T cell repertoires in COVID-19. TCRdb's table, derived via immunoSEQ multiplex PCR, lists solely in-frame clones and lacks some. Of under 350,000 clones listed, 90% were seen once; the top ten hold roughly 6.8%. The sample consisted of peripheral blood. These receptors all stem from a woman aged 30 to 39 with COVID-19, enrolled during active disease. Each CDR3 is given with its conserved first and last residue. A D gene is named only where the DNA matches it firmly. Clone size appears in some rows only: once, few, many, or a class for an expanded clone.

v_gene: TRBV4-2
j_gene: TRBJ2-1
d_gene: NA
abundance: once
CDR3nt: TGTGCCAGCAGCCAAGAGGACGGGGCAGGGGATGAGCAGTTCTTC
CDR3aa: CASSQEDGAGDEQFF

v_gene: TRBV9
j_gene: TRBJ2-7
d_gene: TRBD2
abundance: once
CDR3nt: TGTGCCAGCCGCCCCACCTTAGGGCTAGCGGGAGGGCCCTCCTACGAGCAGTACTTC
CDR3aa: CASRPTLGLAGGPSYEQYF

v_gene: TRBV5-1
j_gene: TRBJ1-1
d_gene: NA
abundance: NA
CDR3nt: TGCGCCAGCAGCCCCGGTCTCGGCACTGAAGCTTTCTTT
CDR3aa: CASSPGLGTEAFF

v_gene: TRBV7-2
j_gene: TRBJ2-6
d_gene: NA
abundance: NA
CDR3nt: TGTGCCAGCAGCTTTTCCCAGGCTGGGGCCAACGTCCTGACTTTC
CDR3aa: CASSFSQAGANVLTF

v_gene: TRBV5-8
j_gene: TRBJ1-3
d_gene: NA
abundance: NA
CDR3nt: TGTGCCAGCAGCTTGGGAGTAGATACCTCTGGAAACACCATATATTTT
CDR3aa: CASSLGVDTSGNTIYF

v_gene: TRBV25-1
j_gene: TRBJ2-7
d_gene: NA
abundance: NA
CDR3nt: TGTGCCAGCAGTGAACCGGGTCCTAAAATTTACGAGCAGTACTTC
CDR3aa: CASSEPGPKIYEQYF

v_gene: TRBV5-4
j_gene: TRBJ2-2
d_gene: TRBD2
abundance: NA
CDR3nt: TGTGCCAGCAGCTGGACTAGAGAAAACACCGGGGAGCTGTTTTTT
CDR3aa: CASSWTRENTGELFF

v_gene: TRBV29-1
j_gene: TRBJ2-1
d_gene: NA
abundance: NA
CDR3nt: TGCAGCGTTGAAGGTTGGCAGAACAATGAGCAGTTCTTC
CDR3aa: CSVEGWQNNEQFF

v_gene: TRBV27
j_gene: TRBJ2-2
d_gene: TRBD1
abundance: NA
CDR3nt: TGTGCCAGCAGGAGTGGCAGGGGGTTCCCCGGGGAGCTGTTTTTT
CDR3aa: CASRSGRGFPGELFF

v_gene: TRBV7-2
j_gene: TRBJ1-5
d_gene: TRBD1
abundance: NA
CDR3nt: TGTGCCAGCAGCTTTGACAGGGGGCGATTTCAGCCCCAGCATTTT
CDR3aa: CASSFDRGRFQPQHF

v_gene: TRBV6-5
j_gene: TRBJ2-2
d_gene: NA
abundance: once
CDR3nt: TGTGCCAGCAGATCGGCTCGTCACCGGGGAGCTGTTTTT
CDR3aa: CASRSARHRGAVF

v_gene: TRBV7-2
j_gene: TRBJ2-1
d_gene: TRBD2
abundance: once
CDR3nt: TGTGCCAGCAGCTGGCTCGGGACTAGCGAGTTCTTC
CDR3aa: CASSWLGTSEFF

v_gene: TRBV9
j_gene: TRBJ2-3
d_gene: NA
abundance: NA
CDR3nt: TGTGCCAGCAGCGTAGTTGGGTTTAGCGGCGATACGCAGTATTTT
CDR3aa: CASSVVGFSGDTQYF

v_gene: TRBV7-9
j_gene: TRBJ2-1
d_gene: NA
abundance: few
CDR3nt: TGTGCCAGCACCTCAGGGAATCGGCACAACAATGAGCAGTTCTTC
CDR3aa: CASTSGNRHNNEQFF

v_gene: TRBV30
j_gene: TRBJ2-2
d_gene: TRBD2
abundance: NA
CDR3nt: TGTGCCTGGAAGGGACTAGCGGGATCCGGGGAGCTGTTTTTT
CDR3aa: CAWKGLAGSGELFF

v_gene: TRBV28
j_gene: TRBJ1-5
d_gene: NA
abundance: NA
CDR3nt: TGTGCCAGCAGCCGACAGGTAGTGGGCAATCAGCCCCAGCATTTT
CDR3aa: CASSRQVVGNQPQHF

v_gene: TRBV11-3
j_gene: TRBJ1-3
d_gene: TRBD1
abundance: NA
CDR3nt: TGTGCCAGCAGCTCGGGACAGGGGGGAGGAAACACCATATATTTT
CDR3aa: CASSSGQGGGNTIYF

v_gene: TRBV28
j_gene: TRBJ2-3
d_gene: TRBD2
abundance: NA
CDR3nt: TGTGCCAGCAGTCTCGGGACTAGCGGGAGCACAGATACGCAGTATTTT
CDR3aa: CASSLGTSGSTDTQYF

v_gene: TRBV11-2
j_gene: TRBJ2-3
d_gene: TRBD2
abundance: NA
CDR3nt: TGTGCCAGCAGCCTGGGACTAGCGGGATTGAATTTT
CDR3aa: CASSLGLAGLNF

v_gene: TRBV29-1
j_gene: TRBJ2-6
d_gene: TRBD2
abundance: NA
CDR3nt: TGCAGTTGGTCGGGAGGGGTGAGTGGGGCCAACGTCCTGACTTTC
CDR3aa: CSWSGGVSGANVLTF

v_gene: TRBV2
j_gene: TRBJ1-5
d_gene: TRBD1
abundance: NA
CDR3nt: TGTGCCAGCAGGGAGGGGACAGGGAGGTCGAGCAATCAGCCCCAGCATTTT
CDR3aa: CASREGTGRSSNQPQHF

v_gene: TRBV5-8
j_gene: TRBJ2-5
d_gene: TRBD1
abundance: NA
CDR3nt: TGTGCCAGCAGCTCAGGGGGTATCCCAGAGACCCAGTACTTC
CDR3aa: CASSSGGIPETQYF

v_gene: TRBV4-1
j_gene: TRBJ1-5
d_gene: NA
abundance: NA
CDR3nt: TGCGCCAGCAGCCAGGCGGGGGGCGTCTTTTTAAGAGGCAATCAGCCCCAGCATTTT
CDR3aa: CASSQAGGVFLRGNQPQHF

v_gene: TRBV24-1
j_gene: TRBJ1-1
d_gene: NA
abundance: NA
CDR3nt: TGTGCCACCAGTGATGACACAGACCAACCTGAAGCTTTCTTT
CDR3aa: CATSDDTDQPEAFF

v_gene: TRBV20-1
j_gene: TRBJ2-5
d_gene: NA
abundance: once
CDR3nt: TGCAGTGCGACTATGGGAGAGACCCAGTACTTC
CDR3aa: CSATMGETQYF

v_gene: TRBV4-1
j_gene: TRBJ1-1
d_gene: NA
abundance: NA
CDR3nt: TGCGCCAGCAGCCAAGCCGGACTCTGGGACACTGAAGCTTTCTTT
CDR3aa: CASSQAGLWDTEAFF

v_gene: TRBV7-8
j_gene: TRBJ2-7
d_gene: TRBD2
abundance: NA
CDR3nt: TGTGCCAGCAGCCTGCAGGCTAGCGGGAGGATGGGGGAGCAGTACTTC
CDR3aa: CASSLQASGRMGEQYF

v_gene: TRBV7-3
j_gene: TRBJ2-2
d_gene: TRBD1
abundance: NA
CDR3nt: TGTGCCAGCAGCCCCACAGGGGTCGGAACCGGGGAGCTGTTTTTT
CDR3aa: CASSPTGVGTGELFF

v_gene: TRBV5-1
j_gene: TRBJ2-1
d_gene: NA
abundance: NA
CDR3nt: TGCGCCAGCAGCTTTGGACAGCTTAACAATGAGCAGTTCTTC
CDR3aa: CASSFGQLNNEQFF

v_gene: TRBV28
j_gene: TRBJ2-6
d_gene: NA
abundance: NA
CDR3nt: TGTGCCAGCAGTAGCCCGGGGGAAGGGGCCAACGTCCTGACTTTC
CDR3aa: CASSSPGEGANVLTF

v_gene: TRBV3-1/TRBV3-2
j_gene: TRBJ1-1
d_gene: NA
abundance: NA
CDR3nt: TGTGCCAGCAGCCCCCGGCGGGGGTCCATGAACACTGAAGCTTTCTTT
CDR3aa: CASSPRRGSMNTEAFF

v_gene: TRBV6-1
j_gene: TRBJ2-1
d_gene: TRBD2
abundance: NA
CDR3nt: TGTGCCAGCAGTGAAGTAAACGGACTAGCGGCATTAAGCTCCTACAATGAGCAGTTCTTC
CDR3aa: CASSEVNGLAALSSYNEQFF

v_gene: TRBV4-3
j_gene: TRBJ2-3
d_gene: NA
abundance: NA
CDR3nt: TGCGCCAGCAGCCAAGATCTAGCGAGGGGCACAGATACGCAGTATTTT
CDR3aa: CASSQDLARGTDTQYF

v_gene: TRBV7-9
j_gene: TRBJ1-6
d_gene: TRBD1
abundance: once
CDR3nt: TGTGCCAGCAGCTTAGGCGGCAGGGGGCGATCACCCCTCCACTTT
CDR3aa: CASSLGGRGRSPLHF

v_gene: TRBV10-3
j_gene: TRBJ1-5
d_gene: NA
abundance: NA
CDR3nt: TGTGCCATCAGTGAGTCGGGGGGGGCTCAGCCCCAGCATTTT
CDR3aa: CAISESGGAQPQHF

v_gene: TRBV6-5
j_gene: TRBJ2-7
d_gene: TRBD2
abundance: NA
CDR3nt: TGTGCCAGCAGTCCCCTTGGGGAGGGATACGAGCAGTACTTC
CDR3aa: CASSPLGEGYEQYF

v_gene: TRBV30
j_gene: TRBJ2-5
d_gene: NA
abundance: NA
CDR3nt: TGTGCCTGGAGCGCGCAGAGGCGGATTCAAGAGACCCAGTACTTC
CDR3aa: CAWSAQRRIQETQYF

v_gene: TRBV11-2
j_gene: TRBJ2-1
d_gene: TRBD1
abundance: once
CDR3nt: TGTGCCAGCAGCTTAGTAGGACAGGGAACTGTCCATGAGCAGTTCTTC
CDR3aa: CASSLVGQGTVHEQFF

v_gene: TRBV28
j_gene: TRBJ2-1
d_gene: TRBD2
abundance: NA
CDR3nt: TGTGCCAGCAGTTTACCCCTGGGACTAGCGGGGTACAATGAGCAGTTCTTC
CDR3aa: CASSLPLGLAGYNEQFF

v_gene: TRBV7-9
j_gene: TRBJ1-1
d_gene: NA
abundance: NA
CDR3nt: TGTGCCAGCAGCTCCGACAGCTCCACTGAAGCTTTCTTT
CDR3aa: CASSSDSSTEAFF

v_gene: TRBV28
j_gene: TRBJ2-5
d_gene: TRBD1
abundance: NA
CDR3nt: TGTGCCAGCAGTTTATTCCAGGGGGCTGAAGAGACCCAGTACTTC
CDR3aa: CASSLFQGAEETQYF

v_gene: TRBV6-5
j_gene: TRBJ1-1
d_gene: NA
abundance: NA
CDR3nt: TGTGCCAGCAGACTACAGGGCCGGGCTGAAGCTTTCTTT
CDR3aa: CASRLQGRAEAFF